This is a list of T cell receptor beta chains from one sample in a study of blood T cell repertoires in COVID-19. The repertoire was sequenced with immunoSEQ multiplex PCR; TCRdb's copy has only in-frame clones and lacks some. The sample lists some 11,000 clones; approximately 89% were seen once. Material for sequencing was peripheral blood. These receptors originate from a human donor in a cohort sampled during active COVID-19. The CDR3 runs from the conserved cysteine through the conserved F or W. D genes are given only for firm matches. Some rows have no size entry. The others give once, few or many, or a class for an expanded clone.

size	D	V	J	DNA	CDR3
NA	NA	TRBV12-3/TRBV12-4	TRBJ2-3	TGTGCCAGCAGTTTCATCACAGATACGCAGTATTTT	CASSFITDTQYF
NA	NA	TRBV18	TRBJ2-7	TGTGCCAGCTCACCGGGCTCGCCCTACGAGCAGTACTTC	CASSPGSPYEQYF
few	NA	TRBV4-1	TRBJ1-5	TGCGCCAGCAGCCAAGATGAGAATAGCAATCAGCCCCAGCATTTT	CASSQDENSNQPQHF
few	TRBD2	TRBV2	TRBJ2-1	TGTGCCAGCAGGGGACTAGCGGGAGTCTACAATGAGCAGTTCTTC	CASRGLAGVYNEQFF
NA	NA	TRBV11-1	TRBJ2-2	TGTGCCAGCAGCCGAAACCAGGGGGGCGCCGGGGAGCTGTTTTTT	CASSRNQGGAGELFF
NA	NA	TRBV7-7	TRBJ1-2	TGTGCCAGCAGCCCCCGACAGCCTAACTATGGCTACACCTTC	CASSPRQPNYGYTF
NA	NA	TRBV2	TRBJ2-3	TGTGCCAGCAGTGCCTTCGGGACTGGCACAGATACGCAGTATTTT	CASSAFGTGTDTQYF
NA	NA	TRBV9	TRBJ1-2	TGTGCCAGCAGCGTAACAGGGCTCTATGGCTACACCTTC	CASSVTGLYGYTF
few	TRBD1	TRBV5-4	TRBJ2-7	TGTGCCAGCAGCTCGCCCACCGGGACAGGGGATCCCGAGCAGTACTTC	CASSSPTGTGDPEQYF
NA	TRBD2	TRBV7-3	TRBJ2-3	TGTGCCAGCAGCTTTCATGCTAGCGGGCCAGGAGGAGATACGCAGTATTTT	CASSFHASGPGGDTQYF
NA	NA	TRBV29-1	TRBJ2-1	TGCAGCGTTGAGCTCGCACAGGAGCAGTTCTTC	CSVELAQEQFF
NA	NA	TRBV6-1	TRBJ1-1	TGTGCCAGCAGTGAACCAAACACTGAAGCTTTCTTT	CASSEPNTEAFF
NA	TRBD2	TRBV29-1	TRBJ2-1	TGCAGCGCTCCTAAAGGCCTAGCGGCCAATGAGCAGTTCTTC	CSAPKGLAANEQFF
NA	NA	TRBV5-1	TRBJ2-2	TGCGCCAGCAGCTTTGGGCCAGCCAACACCGGGGAGCTGTTTTTT	CASSFGPANTGELFF
NA	NA	TRBV21-1	TRBJ2-1	TGTGCCAGTAGTGCACTTCGAGCATACAATGAGCAGTTCTTC	CASSALRAYNEQFF
NA	NA	TRBV7-9	TRBJ1-3	TGTGCCAGCCTACCTCGGGAAATCCCTGGAAACACCATATATTTT	CASLPREIPGNTIYF
NA	TRBD1	TRBV24-1	TRBJ1-2	TGTGCCACCAGTGACAGAGGACAGGACTATGGCTACACCTTC	CATSDRGQDYGYTF
NA	TRBD2	TRBV11-3	TRBJ2-3	TGTGCCAGCAGCCAGGGACTAGCGGGAGGTCCAAAGTCAGATACGCAGTATTTT	CASSQGLAGGPKSDTQYF
NA	TRBD2	TRBV19	TRBJ2-3	TGTGCCAGTAGTATGGTTAGCGGGAGTGGGGATACGCAGTATTTT	CASSMVSGSGDTQYF
NA	TRBD2	TRBV7-9	TRBJ2-5	TGTGCCAGCAGCCTAGAGGGACTAGCGGGTGGAGAGACCCAGTACTTC	CASSLEGLAGGETQYF
NA	TRBD2	TRBV4-1	TRBJ2-1	TGCGCCAGCAGCCAAGATCGTCTAGCGGGAGCGGGAATGTATGAGCAGTTCTTC	CASSQDRLAGAGMYEQFF
NA	TRBD2	TRBV7-7	TRBJ2-5	TGTGCCAGCAGCCAGCTAGCGGGAGGCCTTCAAGAGACCCAGTACTTC	CASSQLAGGLQETQYF
NA	TRBD2	TRBV5-1	TRBJ2-3	TGCGCCAGCAGCTCGGCGGGAGCCGGGACAGATACGCAGTATTTT	CASSSAGAGTDTQYF
NA	NA	TRBV19	TRBJ2-6	TGTGCCAGTAGTATACAGGGTTCCGGGGCCAACGTCCTGACTTTC	CASSIQGSGANVLTF
NA	NA	TRBV19	TRBJ1-4	TGTGCCAGTAGTACCCCGGGGGGAAGGTCGAAACTGTTTTTT	CASSTPGGRSKLFF
NA	TRBD1	TRBV27	TRBJ2-7	TGTGCCAGCAGTTTTCAGGGGGCGAGGGAGCAGTACTTC	CASSFQGAREQYF